This T cell receptor (beta chain) came from a study of blood T cells in healthy people across ages. This clonotype was observed once. Germline lookup yields CDR1 SGHTA and CDR2 FQGTGA. The CDR3 runs 16 residues. V lost 4 bases, J lost 4 bases, and 6 bases stayed unmatched. PCR was performed a second time for about 7 to 12 cycles using a sample-barcoded 5' primer and a J-beta primer mix. TCRdb used MiXCR to reprocess the 5' RACE reads, holding one entry per CDR3 protein. The data show roughly 800,000 distinct CDR3 sequences, roughly 50% seen once. Sequencing was performed on blood. The chain has TRBV7-3 and TRBJ2-2, with 10 nucleotides matching TRBD1. This TCR came from an elderly man in good health. CDR3 in amino acids: CASSSGTGVGTGELFF. The DNA for the CDR3 is TGTGCCAGCAGCTCCGGGACAGGGGTTGGCACCGGGGAGCTGTTTTTT.